Listed below are T cell receptor beta chains from one sample, sequenced in a study of Ad26.COV2.S vaccination and SARS-CoV-2 variants. Sequenced by immunoSEQ multiplex PCR; TCRdb stores in-frame clones only, minus some. Of some 450,000 clones in the sample, roughly 91% were seen once. The material sequenced was peripheral blood, taken in a trial of Ad26.COV2.S vaccine versus placebo. These receptors were collected from a person between 18 and 59 years old who received the Ad26.COV2.S COVID-19 vaccine or a placebo. Both conserved end residues are part of each CDR3. A D gene is named only where the DNA matches it firmly. Clone size is shown for a subset of rows, as once, few, many or a class of expanded clone.

D	V	size	J	CDR3	DNA
-	TRBV28	-	TRBJ2-7	CASSVIGDSYEQYF	TGTGCCAGCAGCGTTATTGGGGACTCCTACGAGCAGTACTTC
-	TRBV10-2	-	TRBJ1-5	CASSEALQPQHF	TGCGCCAGCAGTGAGGCTCTACAGCCCCAGCATTTT
TRBD1	TRBV15	-	TRBJ2-5	CATSRDRRGQETQYF	TGTGCCACCAGCAGAGATCGCAGGGGGCAAGAGACCCAGTACTTC
TRBD2	TRBV9	-	TRBJ2-2	CASSTGGGYTGELFF	TGTGCCAGCAGTACGGGAGGGGGTTACACCGGGGAGCTGTTTTTT
-	TRBV7-3	-	TRBJ1-6	CASSRPNPSSSPLHF	TGTGCCAGCAGCAGGCCCAACCCGAGTAGTTCACCCCTCCACTTT
TRBD1	TRBV4-1	-	TRBJ2-5	CASSQAGGWETQYF	TGCGCCAGCAGCCAAGCAGGGGGCTGGGAGACCCAGTACTTC
TRBD2	TRBV5-1	-	TRBJ2-1	CASSSTSGSGNEQFF	TGCGCCAGCAGCTCCACTAGCGGGAGCGGGAATGAGCAGTTCTTC
TRBD1	TRBV27	-	TRBJ2-1	CASSFSGDRASYNEQFF	TGTGCCAGCAGTTTCAGTGGGGACAGAGCATCCTACAATGAGCAGTTCTTC
-	TRBV7-2	-	TRBJ1-5	CASSLDGRGGNQPQHF	TGTGCCAGCAGCTTAGATGGCAGGGGCGGCAATCAGCCCCAGCATTTT
TRBD2	TRBV9	-	TRBJ2-3	CASSVAGTSGSVEYF	TGTGCCAGCAGCGTGGCGGGGACTAGCGGGAGCGTCGAGTATTTT
-	TRBV6-2/TRBV6-3	-	TRBJ1-1	CASSYSVSTLNTEAFF	TGTGCCAGCAGTTACAGTGTTTCGACTTTGAACACTGAAGCTTTCTTT
-	TRBV7-2	-	TRBJ2-7	CASSPASDYKYEQYF	TGTGCCAGCAGCCCCGCGTCGGACTATAAGTACGAGCAGTACTTC
TRBD2	TRBV5-1	-	TRBJ2-3	CASTRGIRTSGSTDTQYF	TGCGCCAGCACCAGAGGGATACGGACTAGCGGTAGCACAGATACGCAGTATTTT
-	TRBV19	-	TRBJ2-2	CASMWGPGELFF	TGTGCCAGTATGTGGGGTCCCGGGGAGCTGTTTTTT
-	TRBV27	once	TRBJ2-6	CASSPSGANVLTF	TGTGCCAGCAGCCCGTCTGGGGCCAACGTCCTGACTTTC
-	TRBV18	-	TRBJ2-7	CASSPPGSYEQYF	TGTGCCAGCTCACCACCCGGCTCCTACGAGCAGTACTTC
TRBD2	TRBV9	few	TRBJ2-5	CASSGGTSGSKTQYF	TGTGCCAGCAGCGGAGGGACTAGCGGGAGCAAGACCCAGTACTTC
-	TRBV5-8	-	TRBJ2-6	CASSPFPANHVLTF	TGTGCCAGCAGCCCTTTTCCAGCCAATCACGTCCTGACTTTC
-	TRBV7-9	-	TRBJ1-3	CASSLGGASGNTIYF	TGTGCCAGCAGCTTAGGGGGCGCTTCTGGAAACACCATATATTTT
TRBD2	TRBV28	-	TRBJ2-3	CASWGGLAGADTQYF	TGTGCCAGCTGGGGGGGACTAGCGGGAGCTGATACGCAGTATTTT
-	TRBV10-2	once	TRBJ1-1	CASRAREAFF	TGCGCCAGCAGGGCGAGGGAAGCTTTCTTT
-	TRBV7-9	-	TRBJ2-4	CASSLVAKNIQYF	TGTGCCAGCAGCCTTGTCGCCAAAAACATTCAGTACTTC
-	TRBV28	-	TRBJ1-4	CASSSSPTVFNEKLFF	TGTGCCAGCAGTTCCTCCCCGACGGTGTTTAATGAAAAACTGTTTTTT
TRBD2	TRBV12-3/TRBV12-4	once	TRBJ2-7	CASSPGLAGVRYF	TGTGCCAGCAGCCCCGGACTAGCGGGAGTTCGGTACTTC
-	TRBV7-2	once	TRBJ2-1	CASSLGPGPPPYNEQFF	TGTGCCAGCAGCTTAGGTCCGGGACCTCCCCCCTACAATGAGCAGTTCTTC
TRBD2	TRBV5-1	-	TRBJ2-3	CASSLGLAGGFEGTDTQYF	TGCGCCAGCAGCTTAGGACTAGCGGGAGGATTTGAAGGCACAGATACGCAGTATTTT
TRBD2	TRBV2	-	TRBJ2-3	CANLGREVSTDTQYF	TGTGCCAATTTGGGACGGGAGGTTAGCACAGATACGCAGTATTTT
-	TRBV24-1	-	TRBJ2-5	CATSDRTSPHQAQYF	TGTGCCACCAGTGATCGGACATCACCACATCAGGCCCAGTACTTC
-	TRBV3-1/TRBV3-2	once	TRBJ2-7	CASSPSFPMIAYEQYF	TGTGCCAGCAGCCCCTCCTTCCCCATGATCGCCTACGAGCAGTACTTC
-	TRBV9	-	TRBJ2-1	CASSFRDGYNEQFF	TGTGCCAGCAGCTTCCGGGACGGCTACAATGAGCAGTTCTTC
-	TRBV19	-	TRBJ2-5	CASSATGLETQYF	TGTGCCAGTAGCGCAACTGGGTTAGAGACCCAGTACTTC
-	TRBV21-1	-	TRBJ1-1	CASVLKENTEAFF	TGTGCCAGCGTCCTTAAGGAGAACACTGAAGCTTTCTTT
-	TRBV7-3	-	TRBJ2-1	CASSRGRDNEQFF	TGTGCCAGCAGCCGCGGACGCGACAATGAGCAGTTCTTC
-	TRBV5-4	-	TRBJ2-7	CASSLDTAYEQYF	TGTGCCAGCAGCTTGGACACTGCCTACGAGCAGTACTTC
-	TRBV5-4	-	TRBJ2-3	CASSFVTGSTDTQYF	TGTGCCAGCAGCTTCGTTACCGGCTCCACAGATACGCAGTATTTT
TRBD2	TRBV25-1	-	TRBJ2-1	CASGLSGSSYNEQFF	TGTGCCAGCGGACTAAGCGGGAGCTCCTACAATGAGCAGTTCTTC
-	TRBV24-1	once	TRBJ2-2	CATRASGPNTGELFF	TGTGCCACCAGGGCCAGCGGGCCGAACACCGGGGAGCTGTTTTTT
-	TRBV19	-	TRBJ1-5	CASSIDKGGAGNQPQHF	TGTGCCAGTAGTATTGATAAGGGTGGGGCGGGCAATCAGCCCCAGCATTTT
-	TRBV19	-	TRBJ2-7	CASSQQGSLSYEQYF	TGTGCCAGTAGTCAACAGGGATCCTTGTCCTACGAGCAGTACTTC
TRBD2	TRBV6-5	-	TRBJ2-7	CASSYSTAGVSEQYF	TGTGCCAGCAGTTACTCTACAGCGGGAGTGAGCGAGCAGTACTTC
TRBD1	TRBV2	-	TRBJ2-5	CASRVDRGGQGTQYF	TGTGCCAGCAGAGTCGACAGGGGCGGACAGGGGACCCAGTACTTC
-	TRBV9	-	TRBJ1-1	CASSVEARTAAFF	TGTGCCAGCAGCGTAGAGGCCCGGACGGCAGCTTTCTTT
TRBD1	TRBV7-8	-	TRBJ1-6	CASSSAGTGGSPLHF	TGTGCCAGCAGCTCCGCCGGGACAGGGGGCTCACCCCTCCACTTT
TRBD2	TRBV9	-	TRBJ2-3	CASSARTSGFYTDTQYF	TGTGCCAGCAGCGCCCGGACTAGCGGGTTTTACACAGATACGCAGTATTTT
-	TRBV6-5	-	TRBJ1-5	CASRRQGNQPQHF	TGTGCCAGCAGGCGTCAGGGCAATCAGCCCCAGCATTTT
TRBD1	TRBV23-1	few	TRBJ1-1	CASSRMDRGQTEAFF	TGCGCCAGCAGTCGAATGGACAGGGGACAAACTGAAGCTTTCTTT
-	TRBV24-1	-	TRBJ2-5	CATSDLVGGRETQYF	TGTGCCACCAGTGATTTGGTGGGGGGCCGAGAGACCCAGTACTTC
TRBD1	TRBV28	-	TRBJ1-6	CASRHTGGAYNSPLHF	TGTGCCAGCAGACATACAGGGGGCGCGTATAATTCACCCCTCCACTTT
-	TRBV27	-	TRBJ2-1	CARQSRDINEQFF	TGTGCCAGACAATCCCGGGATATTAATGAGCAGTTCTTC